Included here is one TCR beta chain sequence, with context. Its target is unknown. These data are taken from a study of T cell responses to AZD1222 COVID-19 vaccine. The repertoire was sequenced with immunoSEQ multiplex PCR; TCRdb's copy has only in-frame clones and lacks some. The sample has about 100,000 clones, around 90% seen once. The length of the CDR3 is 14 residues. Trimming cost V 5 bases and J 4 bases, with 15 bases left between them. CDR1 and CDR2 (germline): GTSNPN, SVGIG (reference sequence). Findings and limits, study-wide: Following two doses of AZD1222, Spike-specific TCR breadth and depth rose. Within unmutated variant regions lay the reported targets of nearly half of spike-specific TCRs. The donor group comprised mostly white British people and more females; the analysis possibly underestimated clonal diversity. Just a handful of AZD1222 recipients tested seropositive at baseline.

The origin of this receptor is an adult in good health. Sequenced material: peripheral blood, taken on day 0 of AZD1222 vaccination. The V call is TRBV30, the J call TRBJ1-5; D uncertain. DNA for the CDR3: TGTGCCTGGTCTAACAGATTGGGAAATCAGCCCCAGCATTTT. Translating it yields CAWSNRLGNQPQHF.